This note documents a single TCR beta chain sequence. Its cognate antigen is unknown. Cryopreserved PBMCs were the source of around 2 micrograms of genomic DNA, which went to TCR beta libraries. This sample is drawn from a study of cytotoxic CD8 clonotypes in ibrutinib-treated CLL. Regarding the study as a whole: Sampling times (in sustained-remission versus progressing patients) were not the same.

Deep sequencing aimed at 1 in 200,000 to 1 in 1 million T cells' resolution. Data came from immunoSEQ multiplex PCR; TCRdb stores just in-frame clones and leaves some out. The sample has 90,000 to 100,000 clones, approximately 80% seen once. Trimming removed 4 bases from V and 4 bases from J, with 15 bases in between. CDR1 is SGHKS, CDR2 YYEKEE, per germline (reference sequence). There are 14 residues in the CDR3. The sample here was PBMCs, taken after 12 months of ibrutinib treatment. The rearrangement links TRBV5-5 to TRBJ2-7; D is perhaps TRBD1 or TRBD2 (5 bases each). The clonotype originates from a human donor with chronic lymphocytic leukemia. The CDR3 nucleotides read TGTGCCAGCAGCCGAGCCGGGACCGTTTACGAGCAGTACTTC. This encodes CASSRAGTVYEQYF.